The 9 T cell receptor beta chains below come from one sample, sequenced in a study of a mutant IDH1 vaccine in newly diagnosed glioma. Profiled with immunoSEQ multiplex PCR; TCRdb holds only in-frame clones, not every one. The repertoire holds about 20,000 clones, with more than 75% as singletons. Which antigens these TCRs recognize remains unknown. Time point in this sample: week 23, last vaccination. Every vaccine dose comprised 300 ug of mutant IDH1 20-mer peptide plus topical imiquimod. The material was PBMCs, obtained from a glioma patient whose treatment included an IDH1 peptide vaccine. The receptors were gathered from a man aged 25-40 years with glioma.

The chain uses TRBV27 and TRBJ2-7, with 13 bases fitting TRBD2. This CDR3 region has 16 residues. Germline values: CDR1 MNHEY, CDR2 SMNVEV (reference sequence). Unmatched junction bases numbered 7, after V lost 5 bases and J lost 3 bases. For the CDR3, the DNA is TGTGCCAGCAGTCCCACCGGGACTAGCGGGGTCTACGAGCAGTACTTC. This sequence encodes CASSPTGTSGVYEQYF.

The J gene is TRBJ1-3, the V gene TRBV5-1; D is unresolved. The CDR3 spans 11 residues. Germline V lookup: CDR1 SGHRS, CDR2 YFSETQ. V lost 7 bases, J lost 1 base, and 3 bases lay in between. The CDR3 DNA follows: TGCGCCAGCGGTTCTGGAAACACCATATATTTT. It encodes CASGSGNTIYF. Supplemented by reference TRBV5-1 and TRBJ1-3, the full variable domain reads KAGVTQTPRYLIKTRGQQVTLSCSPISGHRSVSWYQQTPGQGLQFLFEYFSETQRNKGNFPGRFSGRQFSNSRSEMNVSTLELGDSALYLCASGSGNTIYFGEGSWLTVV.

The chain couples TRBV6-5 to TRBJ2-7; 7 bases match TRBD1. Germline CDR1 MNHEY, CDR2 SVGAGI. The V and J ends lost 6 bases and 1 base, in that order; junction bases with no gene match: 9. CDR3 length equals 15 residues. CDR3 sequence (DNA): TGTGCCAGCAGCAGACGACAGGGAGATTCCTACGAGCAGTACTTC. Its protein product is CASSRRQGDSYEQYF.

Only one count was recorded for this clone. DNA of the CDR3: TGCGCCAGCAGCTTGGAGGGCGGGAGGCTAGATACGCAGTATTTT. Encoded protein: CASSLEGGRLDTQYF. The rearrangement links TRBV5-1 to TRBJ2-3; 8 bases are shared with TRBD2. V was clipped by 0 bases and J by 5 bases; unmatched bases: 5. This CDR3 contains 15 residues. The germline V gene encodes CDR1 SGHRS and CDR2 YFSETQ. The full variable domain, in which reference TRBV5-1 and TRBJ2-3 provide the parts outside the CDR3, is KAGVTQTPRYLIKTRGQQVTLSCSPISGHRSVSWYQQTPGQGLQFLFEYFSETQRNKGNFPGRFSGRQFSNSRSEMNVSTLELGDSALYLCASSLEGGRLDTQYFGPGTRLTVL.

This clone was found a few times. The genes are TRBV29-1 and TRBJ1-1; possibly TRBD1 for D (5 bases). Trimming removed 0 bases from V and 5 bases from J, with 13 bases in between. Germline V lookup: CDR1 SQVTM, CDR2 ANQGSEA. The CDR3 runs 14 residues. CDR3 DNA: TGCAGCGTTGAAGACATGGGGCGCGGGACTGAAGCTTTCTTT. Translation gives CSVEDMGRGTEAFF.

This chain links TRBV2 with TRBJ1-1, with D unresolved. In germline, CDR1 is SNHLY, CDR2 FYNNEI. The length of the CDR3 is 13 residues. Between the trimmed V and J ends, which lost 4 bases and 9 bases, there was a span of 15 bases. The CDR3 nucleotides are TGTGCCAGCAGTGTCCTCCAGGACTTGCAAGCTTTCTTT. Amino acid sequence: CASSVLQDLQAFF.

The CDR3 nucleotides are TGTGCCAGCTCACTCCCCTATAGCAATCAGCCCCAGCATTTT. This sequence encodes CASSLPYSNQPQHF. The chain carries TRBV18 and TRBJ1-5; D uncertain. Trimming removed 4 bases at V and 0 bases at J, with 7 bases between. CDR1 is KGHSH and CDR2 is LQKENI in the germline V gene. This CDR3 has 14 residues.

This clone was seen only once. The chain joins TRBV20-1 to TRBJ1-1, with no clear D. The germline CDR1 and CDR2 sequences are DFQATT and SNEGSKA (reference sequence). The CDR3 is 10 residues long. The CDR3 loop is CAPIGTEAFF. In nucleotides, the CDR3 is TGCGCCCCTATCGGCACTGAAGCTTTCTTT.

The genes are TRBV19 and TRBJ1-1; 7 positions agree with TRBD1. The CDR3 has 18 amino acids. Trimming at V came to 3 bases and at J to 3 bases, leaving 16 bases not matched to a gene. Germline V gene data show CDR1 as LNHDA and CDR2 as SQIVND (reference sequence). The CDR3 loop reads CASSIFLGGGGLHTEAFF. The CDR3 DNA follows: TGTGCCAGTAGTATTTTCTTGGGCGGAGGGGGCTTGCACACTGAAGCTTTCTTT.